This T cell receptor (beta chain) originates from a study of blood T cell repertoires in COVID-19. Trimming stripped 3 bases from V and 0 bases from J, with 18 bases between. This CDR3 has 18 amino acids. Looked up from germline, CDR1 is KGHSH and CDR2 is LQKENI. Sequencing used immunoSEQ multiplex PCR; TCRdb keeps in-frame clones, though not all of them. The sample lists about 200,000 clones, roughly 87% occurring once. Sequencing input: peripheral blood. The receptor was isolated from a woman between 55 and 75 years old with COVID-19, enrolled during active disease. The chain uses TRBV18 and TRBJ1-3, with D perhaps matching TRBD1 (5 bases). CDR3 sequence: CASSPLPPGQISGNTIYF. The CDR3 DNA reads as TGTGCCAGCTCACCCCTTCCCCCTGGACAAATCTCTGGAAACACCATATATTTT.